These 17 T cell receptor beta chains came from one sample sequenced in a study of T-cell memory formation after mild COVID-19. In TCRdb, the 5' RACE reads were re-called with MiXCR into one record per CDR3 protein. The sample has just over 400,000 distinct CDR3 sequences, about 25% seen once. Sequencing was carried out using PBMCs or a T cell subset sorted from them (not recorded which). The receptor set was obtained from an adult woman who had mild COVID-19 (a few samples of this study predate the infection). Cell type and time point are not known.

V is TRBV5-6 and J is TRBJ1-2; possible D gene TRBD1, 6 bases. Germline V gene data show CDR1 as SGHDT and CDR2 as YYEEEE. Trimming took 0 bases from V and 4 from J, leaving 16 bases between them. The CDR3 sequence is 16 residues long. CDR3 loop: CASSLVFGGWGYGYTF. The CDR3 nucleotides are TGTGCCAGCAGCTTGGTTTTCGGGGGCTGGGGCTATGGCTACACCTTC.

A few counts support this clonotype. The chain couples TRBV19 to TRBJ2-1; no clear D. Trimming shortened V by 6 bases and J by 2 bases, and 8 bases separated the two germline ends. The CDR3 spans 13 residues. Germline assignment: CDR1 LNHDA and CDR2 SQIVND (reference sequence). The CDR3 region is CASRWATYNEQFF. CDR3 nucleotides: TGTGCCAGTAGATGGGCCACCTACAATGAGCAGTTCTTC.

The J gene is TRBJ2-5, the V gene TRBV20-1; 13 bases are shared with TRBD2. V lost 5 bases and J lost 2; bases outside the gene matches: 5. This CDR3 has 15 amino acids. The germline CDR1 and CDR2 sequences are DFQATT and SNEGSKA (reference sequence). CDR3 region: CSAGGLAGVQETQYF. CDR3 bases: TGCAGTGCTGGAGGACTAGCGGGAGTTCAAGAGACCCAGTACTTC.

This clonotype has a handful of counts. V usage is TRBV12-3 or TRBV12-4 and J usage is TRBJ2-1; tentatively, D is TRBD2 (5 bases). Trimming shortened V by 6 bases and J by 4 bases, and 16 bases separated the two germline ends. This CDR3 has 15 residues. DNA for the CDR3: TGTGCCAGCAGGCGAGGGCTAAGGGTATACAATGAGCAGTTCTTC. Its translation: CASRRGLRVYNEQFF.

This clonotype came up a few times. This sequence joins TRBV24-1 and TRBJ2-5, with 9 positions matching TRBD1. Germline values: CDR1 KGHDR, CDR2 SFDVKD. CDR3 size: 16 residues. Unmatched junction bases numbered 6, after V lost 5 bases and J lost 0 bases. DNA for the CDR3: TGTGCCACCAGTGCCCCCGGGACAGGGTACCAAGAGACCCAGTACTTC. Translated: CATSAPGTGYQETQYF.

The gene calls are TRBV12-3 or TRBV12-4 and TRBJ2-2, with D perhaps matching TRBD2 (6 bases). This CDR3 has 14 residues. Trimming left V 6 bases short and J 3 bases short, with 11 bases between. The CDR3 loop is CASRPGLDTGELFF. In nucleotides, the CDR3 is TGTGCCAGCAGACCGGGACTCGACACCGGGGAGCTGTTTTTT.

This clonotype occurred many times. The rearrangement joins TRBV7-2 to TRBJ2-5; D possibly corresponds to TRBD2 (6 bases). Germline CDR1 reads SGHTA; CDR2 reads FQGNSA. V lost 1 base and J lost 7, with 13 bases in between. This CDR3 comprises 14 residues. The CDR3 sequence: CASSLGGGSATQYF. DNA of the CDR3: TGTGCCAGCAGCTTAGGTGGAGGGAGTGCGACCCAGTACTTC.

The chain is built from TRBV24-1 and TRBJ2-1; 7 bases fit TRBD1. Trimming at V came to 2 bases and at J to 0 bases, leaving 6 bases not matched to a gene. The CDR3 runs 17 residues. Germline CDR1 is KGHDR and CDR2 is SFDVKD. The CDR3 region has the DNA TGTGCCACCAGTGATTACAGGGGAAGGGGCTCCTACAATGAGCAGTTCTTC. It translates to CATSDYRGRGSYNEQFF.

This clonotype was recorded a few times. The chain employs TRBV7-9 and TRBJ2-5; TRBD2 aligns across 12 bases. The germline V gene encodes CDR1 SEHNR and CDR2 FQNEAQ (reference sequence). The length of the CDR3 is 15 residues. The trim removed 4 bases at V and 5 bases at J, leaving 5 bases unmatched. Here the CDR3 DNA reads TGTGCCAGCAGCTACTGGACTAGCGGGAAGGAGACCCAGTACTTC. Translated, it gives CASSYWTSGKETQYF.

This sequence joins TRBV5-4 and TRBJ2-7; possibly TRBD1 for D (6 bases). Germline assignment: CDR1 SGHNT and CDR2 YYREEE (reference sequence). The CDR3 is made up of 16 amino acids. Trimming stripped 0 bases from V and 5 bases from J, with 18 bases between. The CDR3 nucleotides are TGTGCCAGCAGCTTGGGAGAGGCCAGGGGTACGGACGAGCAGTACTTC. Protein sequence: CASSLGEARGTDEQYF.

CDR3 sequence reads: CSAPGTTYEQYF. DNA of the CDR3: TGCAGTGCTCCTGGGACAACCTACGAGCAGTACTTC. The rearrangement links TRBV20-1 to TRBJ2-7; tentatively, D is TRBD1 (6 bases). The CDR3 has 12 residues. Trimming removed 5 bases from V and 2 bases from J, with 10 bases in between. Germline CDR1 is DFQATT and CDR2 is SNEGSKA (reference sequence).

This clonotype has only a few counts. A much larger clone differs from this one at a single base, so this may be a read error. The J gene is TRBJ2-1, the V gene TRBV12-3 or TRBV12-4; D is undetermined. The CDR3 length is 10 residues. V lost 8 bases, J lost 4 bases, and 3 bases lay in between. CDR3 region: CASRYNEQFF. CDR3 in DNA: TGTGCCAGCCGTTACAATGAGCAGTTCTTC.

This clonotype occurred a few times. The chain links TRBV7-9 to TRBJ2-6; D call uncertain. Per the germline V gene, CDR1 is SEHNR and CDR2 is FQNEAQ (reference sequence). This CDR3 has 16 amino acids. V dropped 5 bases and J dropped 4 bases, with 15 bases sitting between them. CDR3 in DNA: TGTGCCAGCAGCCGACCGGCAACAATGGGGGCCAACGTCCTGACTTTC. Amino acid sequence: CASSRPATMGANVLTF.

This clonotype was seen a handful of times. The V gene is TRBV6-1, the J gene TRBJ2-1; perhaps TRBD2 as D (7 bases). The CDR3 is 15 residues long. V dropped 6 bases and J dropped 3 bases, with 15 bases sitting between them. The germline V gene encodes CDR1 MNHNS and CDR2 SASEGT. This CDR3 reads CASSSSGTYYNEQFF. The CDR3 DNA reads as TGTGCCAGCAGCTCCAGCGGGACATACTACAATGAGCAGTTCTTC.

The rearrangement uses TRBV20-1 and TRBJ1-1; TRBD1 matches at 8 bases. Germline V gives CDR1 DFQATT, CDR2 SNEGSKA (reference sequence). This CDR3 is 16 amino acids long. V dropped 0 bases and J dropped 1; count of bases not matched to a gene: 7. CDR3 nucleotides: TGCAGTGCTAGAGATACGTACAGGGGGAGGAACACTGAAGCTTTCTTT. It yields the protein CSARDTYRGRNTEAFF.

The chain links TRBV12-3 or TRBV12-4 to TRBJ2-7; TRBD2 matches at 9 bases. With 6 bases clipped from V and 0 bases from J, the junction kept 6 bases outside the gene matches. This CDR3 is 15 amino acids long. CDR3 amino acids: CASSQSGGLSYEQYF. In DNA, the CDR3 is TGTGCCAGCAGCCAAAGCGGGGGGCTCTCCTACGAGCAGTACTTC.

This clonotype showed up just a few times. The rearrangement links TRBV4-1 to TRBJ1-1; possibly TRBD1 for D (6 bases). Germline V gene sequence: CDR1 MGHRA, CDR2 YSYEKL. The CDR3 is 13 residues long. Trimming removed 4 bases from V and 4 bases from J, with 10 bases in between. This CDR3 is CASSLQGFTEAFF. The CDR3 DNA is TGCGCCAGCAGCCTACAGGGATTCACTGAAGCTTTCTTT.